Given below is one TCR beta chain in context. This specimen comes from a study of blood T cell repertoires in COVID-19. For the study at large: Acute-phase and convalescent COVID-19 samples originated in the United States, Italy and Spain. PBMCs, B-cell-depleted T cells, or T cells were the source of the cDNA or gDNA that made up the material.

Method: immunoSEQ multiplex PCR; TCRdb's copy keeps in-frame clones and lacks some. This sample has around 150,000 clones; approximately 80% occur once, and the top ten carry approximately 5.4%. The ends were cut back, 1 base at V and 0 bases at J, with 9 bases in the middle. The CDR3 spans 15 residues. The V gene's germline CDR1 is SGHNT and CDR2 YYREEE (reference sequence). The study counted Cohort 3 donors as recovered given two negative PCRs, clearance, or symptom resolution. The origin of this receptor is a man aged 35-49 years who had recovered from COVID-19. The gene calls are TRBV5-4 and TRBJ2-3, with D perhaps TRBD1 (6 bases). The sequenced material came from PBMCs or T cells enriched from blood (not recorded which). The CDR3 coding sequence is TGTGCCAGCAGCTTGCTGGGGACAAGCACAGATACGCAGTATTTT. This translates into CASSLLGTSTDTQYF.